These T cell receptor beta chains were read from a single sample in a study of OX40 agonist ivuxolimab in advanced cancers. The repertoire was sequenced with immunoSEQ multiplex PCR; TCRdb's copy has only in-frame clones and lacks some. The sample lists approximately 44,000 clones, over 80% seen once, with 5% to 5.5% in the top ten. The source material was CD4+ or CD8+ T cells sorted from blood, sampled in a trial of the OX40 agonist ivuxolimab. All receptors derive from an adult with an advanced solid tumor such as melanoma, head and neck, liver or kidney cancer. The CDR3 runs from the conserved cysteine through the conserved F or W. Each record gives: J gene, clone size, D gene, V gene, CDR3 protein, CDR3 DNA. A D gene is named only where the DNA matches it firmly. Some rows mark clone size as missing; the rest say once, few, many or name a class of expanded clone.

j_gene: TRBJ2-3; abundance: .; d_gene: TRBD2; v_gene: TRBV28; CDR3aa: CASSSPGGREGLTDTQYF; CDR3nt: TGTGCCAGCAGTTCCCCAGGGGGGCGGGAGGGCCTAACAGATACGCAGTATTTT
j_gene: TRBJ1-3; abundance: .; d_gene: .; v_gene: TRBV30; CDR3aa: CAWSVDLLTSGNTIYF; CDR3nt: TGTGCCTGGAGTGTGGATCTTCTAACCTCTGGAAACACCATATATTTT
j_gene: TRBJ2-7; abundance: .; d_gene: .; v_gene: TRBV28; CDR3aa: CASSLGQWEQYF; CDR3nt: TGTGCCAGCAGTTTGGGCCAGTGGGAGCAGTACTTC
j_gene: TRBJ2-7; abundance: .; d_gene: .; v_gene: TRBV11-3; CDR3aa: CASSFRGDYEQYF; CDR3nt: TGTGCCAGCAGCTTTAGGGGTGACTACGAGCAGTACTTC
j_gene: TRBJ1-4; abundance: .; d_gene: .; v_gene: TRBV29-1; CDR3aa: CSVRAGREKLFF; CDR3nt: TGCAGCGTCCGGGCTGGAAGGGAAAAACTGTTTTTT
j_gene: TRBJ2-5; abundance: .; d_gene: TRBD1; v_gene: TRBV28; CDR3aa: CASSSADRGRRGTQYF; CDR3nt: TGTGCCAGCAGTTCGGCCGACAGGGGAAGAAGGGGGACCCAGTACTTC
j_gene: TRBJ1-5; abundance: .; d_gene: .; v_gene: TRBV10-3; CDR3aa: CAIKGLTGAGNQPQHF; CDR3nt: TGTGCCATCAAGGGTCTAACCGGGGCCGGCAATCAGCCCCAGCATTTT
j_gene: TRBJ1-1; abundance: once; d_gene: .; v_gene: TRBV5-1; CDR3aa: CASSLGDLPNTEAFF; CDR3nt: TGCGCCAGCAGCTTGGGGGACCTACCGAACACTGAAGCTTTCTTT
j_gene: TRBJ1-2; abundance: .; d_gene: TRBD1; v_gene: TRBV11-2; CDR3aa: CASTLEGGRGQGYTF; CDR3nt: TGTGCCAGCACCCTAGAGGGGGGCAGGGGGCAAGGCTACACCTTC
j_gene: TRBJ1-1; abundance: .; d_gene: .; v_gene: TRBV4-3; CDR3aa: CASSQESSTGLYTEAFF; CDR3nt: TGCGCCAGCAGCCAGGAAAGTTCGACAGGTCTCTACACTGAAGCTTTCTTT
j_gene: TRBJ1-3; abundance: .; d_gene: TRBD1; v_gene: TRBV18; CDR3aa: CASSPRTGIGNTIYF; CDR3nt: TGTGCCAGCTCACCCCGGACAGGGATCGGAAACACCATATATTTT
j_gene: TRBJ1-1; abundance: .; d_gene: .; v_gene: TRBV30; CDR3aa: CAWNGFRNTEAFF; CDR3nt: TGTGCCTGGAATGGGTTTAGGAACACTGAAGCTTTCTTT
j_gene: TRBJ1-3; abundance: .; d_gene: .; v_gene: TRBV7-9; CDR3aa: CASSLTGDTIYF; CDR3nt: TGTGCCAGCAGCTTGACAGGCGACACCATATATTTT
j_gene: TRBJ1-5; abundance: .; d_gene: .; v_gene: TRBV5-1; CDR3aa: CASPMPGAGNQPQHF; CDR3nt: TGCGCCAGCCCAATGCCAGGGGCTGGCAATCAGCCCCAGCATTTT
j_gene: TRBJ1-6; abundance: .; d_gene: .; v_gene: TRBV7-9; CDR3aa: CASSLDVMGSPLHF; CDR3nt: TGTGCCAGCAGCTTAGATGTGATGGGGTCACCCCTCCACTTT
j_gene: TRBJ1-3; abundance: .; d_gene: .; v_gene: TRBV5-1; CDR3aa: CASTTGAEGNTIYF; CDR3nt: TGCGCCAGCACCACCGGGGCCGAGGGAAACACCATATATTTT
j_gene: TRBJ1-1; abundance: .; d_gene: .; v_gene: TRBV7-3; CDR3aa: CASSRDGARGSTEAFF; CDR3nt: TGTGCCAGCAGCCGGGACGGGGCCCGGGGTAGCACTGAAGCTTTCTTT
j_gene: TRBJ1-2; abundance: .; d_gene: TRBD1; v_gene: TRBV27; CDR3aa: CASTPWTGGSWGYTF; CDR3nt: TGTGCCAGCACCCCATGGACAGGGGGCAGTTGGGGCTACACCTTC
j_gene: TRBJ2-5; abundance: .; d_gene: .; v_gene: TRBV5-1; CDR3aa: CASSLVGGGDPPYF; CDR3nt: TGCGCCAGCAGCTTGGTCGGGGGCGGGGACCCACCGTACTTC
j_gene: TRBJ1-6; abundance: .; d_gene: .; v_gene: TRBV25-1; CDR3aa: CASKLTTHNSPLHF; CDR3nt: TGTGCCAGCAAGCTTACAACCCATAATTCACCCCTCCACTTT
j_gene: TRBJ2-7; abundance: .; d_gene: TRBD1; v_gene: TRBV28; CDR3aa: CASSSSGTGKYEQYF; CDR3nt: TGTGCCAGCAGTTCCTCCGGGACAGGGAAGTACGAGCAGTACTTC
j_gene: TRBJ2-1; abundance: once; d_gene: TRBD2; v_gene: TRBV7-9; CDR3aa: CASSSEGLAGNEQFF; CDR3nt: TGTGCCAGCAGCTCTGAAGGGCTAGCGGGGAATGAGCAGTTCTTC
j_gene: TRBJ1-5; abundance: .; d_gene: TRBD1; v_gene: TRBV5-4; CDR3aa: CASSQDATGVFHQPQHF; CDR3nt: TGTGCCAGCAGCCAAGATGCGACAGGGGTCTTCCATCAGCCCCAGCATTTT
j_gene: TRBJ1-1; abundance: .; d_gene: .; v_gene: TRBV4-2; CDR3aa: CASSLEGYEAFF; CDR3nt: TGTGCCAGCAGCTTGGAAGGGTATGAAGCTTTCTTT
j_gene: TRBJ2-2; abundance: .; d_gene: TRBD1; v_gene: TRBV7-9; CDR3aa: CASTYYKFRTGGTGELFF; CDR3nt: TGTGCCAGCACCTATTACAAGTTCAGGACAGGGGGCACCGGGGAGCTGTTTTTT
j_gene: TRBJ1-1; abundance: .; d_gene: .; v_gene: TRBV5-1; CDR3aa: CASSTGHRDVNTEAFF; CDR3nt: TGCGCCAGCAGCACAGGACACAGGGACGTGAACACTGAAGCTTTCTTT
j_gene: TRBJ1-2; abundance: .; d_gene: .; v_gene: TRBV19; CDR3aa: CASRRGRGDYGYTF; CDR3nt: TGTGCCAGTAGACGGGGGCGCGGAGACTATGGCTACACCTTC
j_gene: TRBJ2-1; abundance: .; d_gene: TRBD2; v_gene: TRBV14; CDR3aa: CASSPKYRTSGRWSDEQFF; CDR3nt: TGTGCCAGCAGCCCGAAATACAGGACTAGCGGGAGGTGGAGCGATGAGCAGTTCTTC
j_gene: TRBJ2-7; abundance: .; d_gene: .; v_gene: TRBV4-3; CDR3aa: CASSPSRRDSYEQYF; CDR3nt: TGCGCCAGCAGCCCCAGCAGGAGAGATTCCTACGAGCAGTACTTC
j_gene: TRBJ1-5; abundance: .; d_gene: .; v_gene: TRBV2; CDR3aa: CASTLRGGGNQPQHF; CDR3nt: TGTGCCAGCACCTTGCGGGGGGGCGGCAATCAGCCCCAGCATTTT
j_gene: TRBJ1-5; abundance: .; d_gene: .; v_gene: TRBV7-3; CDR3aa: CASSLARQFNQPQHF; CDR3nt: TGTGCCAGCAGCTTAGCTAGACAGTTCAATCAGCCCCAGCATTTT
j_gene: TRBJ1-5; abundance: .; d_gene: .; v_gene: TRBV19; CDR3aa: CASSTNRDQPQHF; CDR3nt: TGTGCCAGTAGTACCAACAGGGACCAGCCCCAGCATTTT
j_gene: TRBJ2-3; abundance: .; d_gene: .; v_gene: TRBV6-1; CDR3aa: CASSFGPKGDTQYF; CDR3nt: TGTGCCAGCAGTTTCGGCCCCAAGGGGGATACGCAGTATTTT
j_gene: TRBJ2-1; abundance: .; d_gene: TRBD2; v_gene: TRBV5-1; CDR3aa: CASSPRLAGGPGNEQFF; CDR3nt: TGCGCCAGCAGCCCTAGACTAGCGGGAGGGCCGGGTAATGAGCAGTTCTTC
j_gene: TRBJ2-3; abundance: .; d_gene: .; v_gene: TRBV6-1; CDR3aa: CASSGWESDTQYF; CDR3nt: TGTGCCAGCAGTGGTTGGGAGTCAGATACGCAGTATTTT
j_gene: TRBJ2-6; abundance: .; d_gene: .; v_gene: TRBV6-1; CDR3aa: CASRLSGANVLTF; CDR3nt: TGTGCCAGCAGGTTATCTGGGGCCAACGTCCTGACTTTC
j_gene: TRBJ1-2; abundance: few; d_gene: .; v_gene: TRBV6-1; CDR3aa: CASSGGRQERGYTF; CDR3nt: TGTGCCAGCAGTGGGGGCCGACAGGAAAGGGGCTACACCTTC
j_gene: TRBJ2-3; abundance: .; d_gene: TRBD2; v_gene: TRBV4-3; CDR3aa: CASSQDLGLAGTDTQYF; CDR3nt: TGCGCCAGCAGCCAAGATCTTGGACTAGCGGGAACAGATACGCAGTATTTT
j_gene: TRBJ2-1; abundance: .; d_gene: .; v_gene: TRBV30; CDR3aa: CAWSVRLLSYNEQFF; CDR3nt: TGTGCCTGGAGTGTACGTCTTCTCTCCTACAATGAGCAGTTCTTC
j_gene: TRBJ1-1; abundance: .; d_gene: .; v_gene: TRBV6-5; CDR3aa: CASSREGGFTEAFF; CDR3nt: TGTGCCAGCAGCAGAGAGGGGGGATTCACTGAAGCTTTCTTT
j_gene: TRBJ1-5; abundance: few; d_gene: TRBD1; v_gene: TRBV9; CDR3aa: CASSAGGGGLQPQHF; CDR3nt: TGTGCCAGCAGCGCCGGAGGAGGGGGCTTGCAGCCCCAGCATTTT
j_gene: TRBJ1-2; abundance: once; d_gene: .; v_gene: TRBV6-5; CDR3aa: CASSYRGRKSYGYTF; CDR3nt: TGTGCCAGCAGTTACAGGGGCCGCAAATCCTATGGCTACACCTTC
j_gene: TRBJ1-5; abundance: .; d_gene: TRBD1; v_gene: TRBV30; CDR3aa: CAWSITGGLSGNQPQHF; CDR3nt: TGTGCCTGGAGCATTACAGGGGGTCTGAGTGGCAATCAGCCCCAGCATTTT
j_gene: TRBJ2-3; abundance: .; d_gene: .; v_gene: TRBV7-3; CDR3aa: CASSPATDTQYF; CDR3nt: TGTGCCAGCAGCCCTGCCACAGATACGCAGTATTTT
j_gene: TRBJ1-2; abundance: .; d_gene: .; v_gene: TRBV15; CDR3aa: CATSRDSVYGYTF; CDR3nt: TGTGCCACCAGCAGAGACTCTGTTTATGGCTACACCTTC
j_gene: TRBJ2-7; abundance: .; d_gene: .; v_gene: TRBV15; CDR3aa: CATSRARDRYEQYF; CDR3nt: TGTGCCACCAGCAGAGCTAGGGACCGCTACGAGCAGTACTTC
j_gene: TRBJ2-1; abundance: .; d_gene: .; v_gene: TRBV4-2; CDR3aa: CASSQEEGYNEQFF; CDR3nt: TGTGCCAGCAGCCAAGAAGAGGGGTACAATGAGCAGTTCTTC
j_gene: TRBJ2-1; abundance: .; d_gene: TRBD2; v_gene: TRBV7-3; CDR3aa: CASSSTGTSIAEQFF; CDR3nt: TGTGCCAGCAGCTCAACGGGGACTAGCATTGCTGAGCAGTTCTTC
j_gene: TRBJ1-2; abundance: .; d_gene: .; v_gene: TRBV28; CDR3aa: CASSLLVYSNYGYTF; CDR3nt: TGTGCCAGCAGTTTATTAGTATACTCTAACTATGGCTACACCTTC
j_gene: TRBJ1-2; abundance: .; d_gene: .; v_gene: TRBV6-5; CDR3aa: CASRGQLANYGYTF; CDR3nt: TGTGCCAGCCGAGGACAGTTAGCTAACTATGGCTACACCTTC
j_gene: TRBJ1-2; abundance: .; d_gene: .; v_gene: TRBV21-1; CDR3aa: CASSNPGFPYGYTF; CDR3nt: TGTGCCAGCAGCAACCCCGGATTCCCTTATGGCTACACCTTC
j_gene: TRBJ2-5; abundance: .; d_gene: TRBD2; v_gene: TRBV18; CDR3aa: CASSLGTKETQYF; CDR3nt: TGTGCCAGCTCACTCGGGACTAAGGAGACCCAGTACTTC
j_gene: TRBJ1-4; abundance: once; d_gene: .; v_gene: TRBV7-9; CDR3aa: CASTLYTGSTNEKLFF; CDR3nt: TGTGCCAGCACGCTTTATACAGGGTCAACTAATGAAAAACTGTTTTTT
j_gene: TRBJ2-4; abundance: .; d_gene: .; v_gene: TRBV19; CDR3aa: CASSIGGRGGNIQYF; CDR3nt: TGTGCCAGTAGTATAGGCGGAAGGGGGGGAAACATTCAGTACTTC
j_gene: TRBJ2-7; abundance: once; d_gene: .; v_gene: TRBV6-1; CDR3aa: CASSGTVFYEQYF; CDR3nt: TGTGCCAGCAGTGGGACAGTTTTCTACGAGCAGTACTTC
j_gene: TRBJ2-3; abundance: .; d_gene: TRBD2; v_gene: TRBV7-3; CDR3aa: CASSPQAGTDTQYF; CDR3nt: TGTGCCAGCAGCCCGCAAGCGGGAACAGATACGCAGTATTTT
j_gene: TRBJ2-7; abundance: .; d_gene: .; v_gene: TRBV18; CDR3aa: CASSPHRDEQYF; CDR3nt: TGTGCCAGCTCCCCCCACAGGGACGAGCAGTACTTC
j_gene: TRBJ1-1; abundance: .; d_gene: .; v_gene: TRBV5-1; CDR3aa: CASSSVGTPEAFF; CDR3nt: TGCGCCAGCAGCTCCGTAGGGACCCCTGAAGCTTTCTTT
j_gene: TRBJ1-2; abundance: .; d_gene: .; v_gene: TRBV6-1; CDR3aa: CASSLKGGSAYGYTF; CDR3nt: TGTGCCAGCAGTCTCAAGGGGGGTTCCGCCTATGGCTACACCTTC